The next 4 T cell receptor beta chains were all read from a single sample in a study of T cell repertoires in cytomegalovirus infection. One entry per CDR3 protein, called by TCRdb with MiXCR from the reads. The table includes about 27,000 distinct CDR3 sequences, 15% to 20% detected once. Their specific antigens are unknown. Sample: CD8+ T cells from cultured PBMCs, taken from culture after CMV antigen stimulation. These receptor sequences come from a human donor in good health (CMV status not recorded). Some clones in this sample may be carry-over from other donors' samples.

The chain employs TRBV4-1 and TRBJ2-1; 10 nucleotides agree with TRBD2. Per the germline V gene, CDR1 is MGHRA and CDR2 is YSYEKL. Trimming at V came to 4 bases and at J to 6 bases, leaving 9 bases not matched to a gene. This CDR3 spans 16 amino acids. CDR3 DNA sequence: TGCGCCAGCAGCCTCCTGGGTAGCGGGGGGACCAATGAGCAGTTCTTC. Translation: CASSLLGSGGTNEQFF.

The chain employs TRBV13 and TRBJ2-2; D uncertain. Looked up from germline, CDR1 is PRHDT and CDR2 is FYEKMQ (reference sequence). V was cut by 8 bases and J by 4 bases, with 17 bases left in between. This CDR3 spans 15 amino acids. As DNA, the CDR3 is TGTGCCAGCTCTGATGACCTATCCGGCACCGGGGAGCTGTTTTTT. Translation gives CASSDDLSGTGELFF.

The rearrangement joins TRBV5-1 to TRBJ2-1; 8 nucleotides agree with TRBD2. This CDR3 has 23 amino acids. Germline CDR1 reads SGHRS; CDR2 reads YFSETQ. Germline trimming cut 1 base from V and 1 base from J; bases unmatched to any gene: 25. The DNA for the CDR3 is TGCGCCAGCAGCTTGTGGGGGGACTTCGAGCGGGAGTATTCCGACGGGTCCTACAATGAGCAGTTCTTC. Translating it yields CASSLWGDFEREYSDGSYNEQFF.

V usage is TRBV12-5 and J usage is TRBJ1-2; TRBD1 matches 7 bases. In germline, CDR1 is LGHNT, CDR2 FRNRAP. With 0 bases clipped from V and 7 bases from J, the junction kept 8 bases outside the gene matches. This CDR3 contains 15 residues. CDR3 protein: CASGLVMDRPGGYTF. The CDR3 DNA reads TGTGCTAGTGGTTTGGTAATGGACAGGCCGGGTGGCTACACCTTC.